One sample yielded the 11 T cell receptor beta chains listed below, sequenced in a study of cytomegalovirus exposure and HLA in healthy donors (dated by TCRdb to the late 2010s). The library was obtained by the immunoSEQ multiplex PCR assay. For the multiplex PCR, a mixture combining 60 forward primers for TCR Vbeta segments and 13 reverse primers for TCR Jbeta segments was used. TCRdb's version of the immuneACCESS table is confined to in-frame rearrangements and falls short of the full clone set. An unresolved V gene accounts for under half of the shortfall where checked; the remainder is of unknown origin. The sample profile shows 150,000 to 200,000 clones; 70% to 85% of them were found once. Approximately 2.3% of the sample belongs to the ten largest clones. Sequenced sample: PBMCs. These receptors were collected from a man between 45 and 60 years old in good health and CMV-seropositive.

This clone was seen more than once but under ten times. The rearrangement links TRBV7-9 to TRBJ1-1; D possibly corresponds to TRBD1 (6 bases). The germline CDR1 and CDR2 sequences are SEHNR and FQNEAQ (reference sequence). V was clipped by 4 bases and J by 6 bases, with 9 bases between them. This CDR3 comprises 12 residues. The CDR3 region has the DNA TGTGCCAGCAGCTCTGGGACATCTGAAGCTTTCTTT. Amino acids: CASSSGTSEAFF.

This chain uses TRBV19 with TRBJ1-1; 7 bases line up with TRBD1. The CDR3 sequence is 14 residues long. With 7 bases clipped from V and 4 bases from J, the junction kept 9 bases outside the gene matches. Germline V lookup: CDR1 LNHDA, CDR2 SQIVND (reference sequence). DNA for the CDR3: TGTGCCAGTATATCGACAGGGTCGGCCACTGAAGCTTTCTTT. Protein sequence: CASISTGSATEAFF.

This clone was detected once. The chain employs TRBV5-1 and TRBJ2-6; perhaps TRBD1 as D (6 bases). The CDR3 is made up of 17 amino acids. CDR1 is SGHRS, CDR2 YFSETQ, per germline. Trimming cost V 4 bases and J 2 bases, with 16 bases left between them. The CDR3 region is CASSSYRDGAGANVLTF. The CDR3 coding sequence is TGCGCCAGCAGCAGCTACAGGGATGGGGCTGGGGCCAACGTCCTGACTTTC.

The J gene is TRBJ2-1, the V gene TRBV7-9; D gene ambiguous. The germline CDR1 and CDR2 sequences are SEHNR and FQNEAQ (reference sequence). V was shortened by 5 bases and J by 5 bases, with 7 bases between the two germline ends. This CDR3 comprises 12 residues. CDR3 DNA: TGTGCCAGCAGCCCTATAAACAATGAGCAGTTCTTC. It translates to CASSPINNEQFF.

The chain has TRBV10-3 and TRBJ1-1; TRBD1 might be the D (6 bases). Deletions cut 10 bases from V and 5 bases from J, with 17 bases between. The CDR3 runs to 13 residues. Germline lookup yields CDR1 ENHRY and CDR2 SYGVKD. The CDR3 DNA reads TGTGCCACCGGGGCTAACAGGGCGACTGAAGCTTTCTTT. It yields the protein CATGANRATEAFF.

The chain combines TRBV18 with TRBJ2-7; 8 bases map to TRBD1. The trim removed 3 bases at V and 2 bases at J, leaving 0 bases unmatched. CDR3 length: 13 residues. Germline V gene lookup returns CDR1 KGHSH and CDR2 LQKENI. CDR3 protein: CASSPTGAYEQYF. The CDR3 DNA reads TGTGCCAGCTCACCGACAGGGGCCTACGAGCAGTACTTC.

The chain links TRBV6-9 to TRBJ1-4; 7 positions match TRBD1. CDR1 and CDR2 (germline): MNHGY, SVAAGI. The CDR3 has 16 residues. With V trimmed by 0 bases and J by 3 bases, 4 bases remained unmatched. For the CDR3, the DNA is TGTGCCAGCAGTTATTCTGAGGGGGCCCCTAATGAAAAACTGTTTTTT. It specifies CASSYSEGAPNEKLFF.

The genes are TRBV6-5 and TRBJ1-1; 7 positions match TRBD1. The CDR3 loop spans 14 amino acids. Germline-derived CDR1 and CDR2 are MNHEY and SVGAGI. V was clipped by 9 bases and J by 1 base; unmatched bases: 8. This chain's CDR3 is CASINRGQNTEAFF. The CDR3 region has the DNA TGTGCCAGTATTAACAGGGGACAGAACACTGAAGCTTTCTTT.

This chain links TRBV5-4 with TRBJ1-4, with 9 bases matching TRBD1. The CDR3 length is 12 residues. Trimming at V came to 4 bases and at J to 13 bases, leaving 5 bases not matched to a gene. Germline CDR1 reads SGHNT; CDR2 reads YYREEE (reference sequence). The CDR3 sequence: CASSPDRGSLFF. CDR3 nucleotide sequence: TGTGCCAGCAGCCCGGACAGGGGCTCACTGTTTTTT.

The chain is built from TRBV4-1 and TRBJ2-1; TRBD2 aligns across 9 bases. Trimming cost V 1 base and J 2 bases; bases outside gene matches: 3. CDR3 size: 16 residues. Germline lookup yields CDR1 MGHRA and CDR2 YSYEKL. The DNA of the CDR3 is TGCGCCAGCAGCCAAGGAGAGCGGGGGGCCTACAATGAGCAGTTCTTC. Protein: CASSQGERGAYNEQFF.

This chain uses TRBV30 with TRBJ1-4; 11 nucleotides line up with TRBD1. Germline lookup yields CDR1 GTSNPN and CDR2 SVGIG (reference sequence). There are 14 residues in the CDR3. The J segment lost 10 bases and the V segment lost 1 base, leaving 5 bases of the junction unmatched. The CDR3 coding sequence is TGTGCCTGGAGTGGTGGACAGGGGGCCGGAAAACTGTTTTTT. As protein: CAWSGGQGAGKLFF.